This entry concerns a single T cell receptor (beta chain). TCRdb re-called the 5' RACE reads with MiXCR, one entry per CDR3 protein. The sample records some 39,000 distinct CDR3 sequences, about 6.8% being singletons. These data originate in a study of spatial heterogeneity in lung cancer. The sample's time point: sample taken at primary tumor resection. The CDR3 has 14 amino acids. Trimming cost V 4 bases and J 6 bases, with 12 bases left between them. Germline loops: CDR1 MGHRA, CDR2 YSYEKL. This clonotype was obtained from a female donor with early-stage non-small cell lung cancer. The sample here was PBMCs, taken at surgery. The chain uses TRBV4-1 and TRBJ2-2; D gene unclear. The CDR3 protein is CASSPARDPGELFF. The CDR3 DNA reads as TGCGCCAGCAGCCCGGCAAGAGACCCCGGGGAGCTGTTTTTT.